This T cell receptor (beta chain) was documented in a study of graft-versus-host responses after intestinal transplantation (dated by TCRdb to the early 2020s). About the investigation overall: The transplants that recipients received were multivisceral, liver-intestinal, or isolated intestinal. After intestinal transplantation, graft-versus-host and host-versus-graft alloreactive T cell clones in the graft, circulation and bone marrow were tracked using bulk TCR-beta CDR3 sequencing. Rather than being sequenced by the commercial service, samples from a few later patients were sequenced in-house on an Illumina MiSeq and processed with MiXCR. A cohort of 20 to 25 intestinal transplant recipients, including one retransplant, was enrolled, and a few patients lacking pretransplant specimens were excluded. To identify alloreactive clones, pre-transplant mixed lymphocyte reaction products were sequenced and then compared with unstimulated pre-transplant donor and recipient T cells. Donor T cell macrochimerism was defined as a peak of at least 4% donor T cells among recipient peripheral blood mononuclear cells. Every recipient was given anti-thymocyte globulin induction, then maintenance tacrolimus and steroids for roughly three years. Broader findings and caveats from the paper: Patients with donor T cell macrochimerism had high GvH to HvG T cell clonal ratios in their allografts. Early after transplant, peak levels of circulating GvH clones were associated with declines in HvG clones. GvH clones were detected in recipient bone marrow, and some of these GvH clones were observed earlier in ileal mucosa or blood, consistent with an intestinal mucosal origin. The relatively low number and heterogeneity of intestinal transplant patients limited the conclusions.

The library was produced with the immunoSEQ multiplex PCR assay. For most patients, genomic DNA was isolated with the Qiagen DNeasy Blood and Tissue Kit and sent frozen to Adaptive Biotechnologies for TCR sequencing. High-throughput TCR-beta CDR3 sequencing of genomic DNA from most patients was performed by Adaptive Biotechnologies. Per the authors' processing: Adaptive's ImmunoSEQ software was the source of the TCR sequencing data for 18 patients, while a few other patients were processed with MiXCR and VDJtools. To correct CD4 versus CD8 sorting errors, any sequence found in both subsets at a frequency ratio below 5:1 was removed. Because the origin of CDR3 nucleotide sequences shared between donor and recipient could not be assigned, those sequences were removed. To count as alloreactive, a clone needed at least 2-fold expansion over unstimulated cells and a minimum CFSE-low frequency of 0.002% (template counts) or 0.001% (read counts). Clones were considered mappable if detected in sequenced pre-transplant spleen, lymph node, or MLR CFSE-low populations of the donor or recipient. Cumulative frequency of alloreactive clones was calculated as a percentage of all sequences weighted by copy number. TCRdb's version of the immuneACCESS table is confined to in-frame rearrangements and falls short of the full clone set. An unresolved V gene accounts for under half of the shortfall where checked; the remainder is of unknown origin. V and J calls and clone size are as listed in that table; D and trimming were resolved from the DNA. Recorded for this sample are about 110,000 clones; roughly 92% of them occurred a single time. The ten largest make up 0.23% of the sample.

The time point label of this sample denotes: cells obtained before transplantation from donor or recipient. CD3+CD4+ and CD3+CD8+ populations were FACS-sorted from unstimulated pre-transplant donor and recipient cells taken from spleen or lymph nodes. V is pared back by 5 bases and J by 7 bases, with 15 bases lying between the germline termini. The CDR3 runs 13 residues from the cysteine to the phenylalanine. Only the CDR3 portion is preserved as DNA: 39 bases, with reading frame beginning at the first base. As encoded in the germline V gene, CDR1 is MDHEN while CDR2 is SYDVKM. The table lists this clone with a few counts. The target of this receptor is not known. Base-call qualities are not available, and no considerably larger clone is one nucleotide away.

The chain employs TRBV28 and TRBJ2-7; the D gene is perhaps TRBD2, on 6 matching bases. This specimen was unstimulated CD4+ T cells sorted from spleen or lymph node cells, taken before transplant. This clonotype originated in a human donor who was the organ donor for an intestinal transplant. The CDR3 protein sequence reads: CASSGTASGEQYF. The nucleotide sequence reads as follows: TGTGCCAGCAGTGGGACGGCCAGCGGGGAGCAGTACTTC.